This T cell receptor beta chain was sequenced for a study of blood T cell repertoires in COVID-19. Study-level background: Sites in the United States, Italy and Spain provided acute and convalescent COVID-19 samples. The analysed material was cDNA or gDNA that came from T cells, B-cell-depleted T cells, or PBMCs.

Trimming at V came to 4 bases and at J to 8 bases, leaving 4 bases not matched to a gene. The CDR3 spans 13 residues. Looked up from germline, CDR1 is SGHNT and CDR2 is YENEEA. Original methodology: Nucleated cell number was recorded as an estimate derived from reference gene primer amplification. Sequencing was performed with immunoSEQ multiplex PCR; in TCRdb, only in-frame clones are kept and a portion is missing. Clonal size and the V and J genes are those of that table, whereas D and trimming came from the DNA. The sample has some 74,000 clones; 65% to 85% are singletons. This TCR was recovered from a woman aged 80 or over with active or convalescent COVID-19. The chain combines TRBV11-3 with TRBJ1-2; 10 bases align to TRBD1. Material for sequencing was peripheral blood. DNA for the CDR3: TGTGCCAGCAGCTCCAGGACAGGGGGAGGCTACACCTTC. Protein sequence: CASSSRTGGGYTF.